One sample yielded the 15 T cell receptor beta chains listed below, sequenced in a study of blood T cell repertoires in COVID-19. Clones were sequenced by immunoSEQ multiplex PCR, and TCRdb holds only the in-frame ones, with some missing. The data show some 450,000 clones, more than 70% seen once. The specimen was peripheral blood. These TCRs come from a woman between 45 and 60 years old with COVID-19, enrolled during active disease.

The chain carries TRBV3-1 (or the pseudogene TRBV3-2) and TRBJ2-3; 14 bases line up with TRBD2. This CDR3 region has 16 residues. Germline V lookup: CDR1 LGHDT, CDR2 YNNKEL (reference sequence). V shed 3 bases and J 5 bases; nucleotides not matched to a gene: 4. Here the CDR3 DNA reads TGTGCCAGCAGCCAGGGGACTAGCGGGGGCGGAGATACGCAGTATTTT. Translation gives CASSQGTSGGGDTQYF.

The J gene is TRBJ1-2, the V gene TRBV27; D gene uncertain. The V and J ends lost 7 bases and 8 bases respectively, with 17 bases between them. The CDR3 is made up of 13 amino acids. Germline lookup yields CDR1 MNHEY and CDR2 SMNVEV (reference sequence). CDR3 bases: TGTGCCAGCACGCGGAACTTCCCGGGGGGCTACACCTTC. Its protein is CASTRNFPGGYTF.

The chain employs TRBV28 and TRBJ2-7; TRBD2 matches 7 bases. CDR1 is MDHEN, CDR2 SYDVKM, per germline. V dropped 2 bases and J dropped 6; count of bases not matched to a gene: 7. The CDR3 has 14 amino acids. The CDR3 nucleotides read TGTGCCAGCAGTTTAGGGCTAGCGGCAAGCGAGCAGTACTTC. Its translation is CASSLGLAASEQYF.

This clone was found many times. The genes are TRBV30 and TRBJ1-1, with unresolved D. CDR1 and CDR2 (germline): GTSNPN, SVGIG (reference sequence). The length of the CDR3 is 11 residues. As DNA, the CDR3 is TGTGCTGGGGAGAGGAACACTGAAGCTTTCTTT. Translated, it gives CAGERNTEAFF.

The chain couples TRBV2 to TRBJ2-3; a weak D match, TRBD2 (6 bases). Germline V gene sequence: CDR1 SNHLY, CDR2 FYNNEI. V was cut by 9 bases and J by 10 bases, with 17 bases left in between. This CDR3 has 12 residues. Here the CDR3 reads CASPLAPGAQYF. The CDR3 region has the DNA TGTGCCAGTCCCCTCGCCCCGGGGGCGCAGTATTTT.

The V gene is TRBV5-1, the J gene TRBJ2-1, with TRBD2 matching over 7 bases. This CDR3 comprises 14 residues. Germline-derived CDR1 and CDR2 are SGHRS and YFSETQ. The ends lost 1 base at V and 5 bases at J; junction bases unmatched: 3. CDR3 DNA: TGCGCCAGCAGCTTGCGGGGGGTTAACAATGAGCAGTTCTTC. Its translation: CASSLRGVNNEQFF.

A few counts support this clone. J is TRBJ1-5 and V is TRBV19; 7 positions agree with TRBD1. CDR1 and CDR2 from the germline V gene are LNHDA and SQIVND (reference sequence). The CDR3 sequence is 14 residues long. V was pared by 8 bases and J by 1 base, with 5 bases of the junction left unmatched. CDR3 residues: CASYDRASNQPQHF. The DNA for the CDR3 is TGTGCCAGTTACGACAGGGCAAGCAATCAGCCCCAGCATTTT.

In its sample, this clone was seen once. The rearrangement links TRBV12-3 or TRBV12-4 to TRBJ1-6, with D hard to call. The CDR3 totals 13 residues. The V end lost 5 bases, the J end lost 12 bases, and 14 bases lay between the germline ends. The CDR3 loop reads CASSPDLLGPLHF. In nucleotides, the CDR3 is TGTGCCAGCAGTCCAGATTTACTAGGACCCCTCCACTTT.

The chain is built from TRBV6-5 and TRBJ2-7; the match to TRBD1 covers 8 bases. Germline trimming cut 5 bases from V and 2 bases from J; bases unmatched to any gene: 8. CDR1 MNHEY and CDR2 SVGAGI come from the germline V gene. The length of the CDR3 is 15 residues. The CDR3 loop is CASSRGQASAYEQYF. The CDR3 DNA sequence: TGTGCCAGCAGTAGGGGACAGGCCTCGGCCTACGAGCAGTACTTC.

The chain is built from TRBV7-3 and TRBJ2-3; 14 bases are a match to TRBD2. This CDR3 contains 16 residues. Germline loops: CDR1 SGHTA, CDR2 FQGTGA. V lost 5 bases, J lost 3 bases, and 4 bases stayed unmatched. CDR3 nucleotides: TGTGCCAGCAGCGCGACTAGCGGGGGGGCGACAGATACGCAGTATTTT. Translating gives CASSATSGGATDTQYF.

The chain's CDR3 is CAWSLGEGSYGYTF. In DNA, the CDR3 is TGTGCCTGGAGTCTAGGGGAAGGGTCCTATGGCTACACCTTC. The V and J genes are TRBV30 and TRBJ1-2; maybe TRBD1 (5 bases). The germline CDR1 and CDR2 sequences are GTSNPN and SVGIG (reference sequence). V shed 2 bases and J shed 4 bases, with 14 bases lying between them. The CDR3 consists of 14 residues.

This chain joins TRBV6-6 and TRBJ1-3; the D is unclear. Trimming removed 7 bases from V and 4 bases from J, with 8 bases in between. Germline CDR1 reads MNHNY; CDR2 reads SVGAGI (reference sequence). This CDR3 is built from 12 residues. The DNA for the CDR3 is TGTGCCAGCACCGATCAGGGAAACACCATATATTTT. Amino acids: CASTDQGNTIYF.

The DNA of the CDR3 is TGTGCCAGCACCTCGCGTCAGGGGGCCTCCTACAATGAGCAGTTCTTC. It codes for CASTSRQGASYNEQFF. The V call is TRBV7-8, the J call TRBJ2-1; 8 positions match TRBD1. This CDR3 is 16 amino acids long. Trimming at V came to 7 bases and at J to 0 bases, leaving 8 bases not matched to a gene. Germline V gene lookup returns CDR1 SGHVS and CDR2 FQNEAQ.

V gene TRBV29-1 combines with J gene TRBJ1-1; 9 bases agree with TRBD1. J lost 3 bases, V lost 7 bases, and 9 bases had no gene match. Germline CDR1 reads SQVTM; CDR2 reads ANQGSEA. This CDR3 region has 14 residues. For the CDR3, the DNA is TGCAGCGGACTCGGGACAGGGTTGGACACTGAAGCTTTCTTT. This translates into CSGLGTGLDTEAFF. The full variable domain, in which reference TRBV29-1 and TRBJ1-1 provide the parts outside the CDR3, is SAVISQKPSRDICQRGTSLTIQCQVDSQVTMMFWYRQQPGQSLTLIATANQGSEATYESGFVIDKFPISRPNLTFSTLTVSNMSPEDSSIYLCSGLGTGLDTEAFFGQGTRLTVV.

The CDR3: CASSPGQQTTDTQYF. The CDR3, as DNA: TGCGCCAGCAGCCCGGGACAGCAGACTACAGATACGCAGTATTTT. The chain couples TRBV5-1 to TRBJ2-3; 7 bases are a match to TRBD1. Germline V gene data show CDR1 as SGHRS and CDR2 as YFSETQ. J was trimmed by 3 bases and V by 4 bases; bases with no gene match: 8. The CDR3 covers 15 residues. Full variable domain (missing parts from reference TRBV5-1 and TRBJ2-3): KAGVTQTPRYLIKTRGQQVTLSCSPISGHRSVSWYQQTPGQGLQFLFEYFSETQRNKGNFPGRFSGRQFSNSRSEMNVSTLELGDSALYLCASSPGQQTTDTQYFGPGTRLTVL.